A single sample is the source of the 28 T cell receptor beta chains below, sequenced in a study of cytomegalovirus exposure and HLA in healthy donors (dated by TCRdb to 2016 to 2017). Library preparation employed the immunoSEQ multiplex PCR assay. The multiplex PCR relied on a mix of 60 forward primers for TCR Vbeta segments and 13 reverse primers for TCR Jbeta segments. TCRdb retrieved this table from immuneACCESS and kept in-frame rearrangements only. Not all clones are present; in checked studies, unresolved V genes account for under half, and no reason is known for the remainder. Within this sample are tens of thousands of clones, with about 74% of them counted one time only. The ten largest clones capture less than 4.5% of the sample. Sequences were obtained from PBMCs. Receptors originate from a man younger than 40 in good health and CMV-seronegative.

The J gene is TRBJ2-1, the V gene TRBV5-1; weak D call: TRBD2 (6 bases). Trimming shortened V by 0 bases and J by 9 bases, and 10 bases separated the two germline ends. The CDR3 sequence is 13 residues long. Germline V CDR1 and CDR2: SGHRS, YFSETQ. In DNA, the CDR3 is TGCGCCAGCAGCTTGGTCGGAGGGATTGAGCAGTTCTTC. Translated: CASSLVGGIEQFF.

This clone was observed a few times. The CDR3 here is CATQGIGDEQFF. In DNA, the CDR3 is TGTGCCACTCAGGGAATCGGCGATGAGCAGTTCTTC. The rearrangement joins TRBV28 to TRBJ2-1; D might be TRBD1 (5 bases). V was cut by 10 bases and J by 8 bases, with 15 bases left in between. Germline CDR1 reads MDHEN; CDR2 reads SYDVKM. This CDR3 comprises 12 residues.

The CDR3 loop reads CASSFGQGGSDTQYF. The CDR3 region has the DNA TGTGCCAGCAGTTTTGGACAGGGAGGGTCAGATACGCAGTATTTT. The genes are TRBV28 and TRBJ2-3; a weak D match, TRBD1 (8 bases). Germline CDR1 reads MDHEN; CDR2 reads SYDVKM. This CDR3 comprises 15 residues. Trimming took 3 bases from V and 4 from J, leaving 14 bases between them.

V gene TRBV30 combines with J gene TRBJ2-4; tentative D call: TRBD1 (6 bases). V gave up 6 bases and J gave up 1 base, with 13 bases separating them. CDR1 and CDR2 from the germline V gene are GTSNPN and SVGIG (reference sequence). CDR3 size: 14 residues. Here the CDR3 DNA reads TGTGCCTGCGTCTCGAGGGGGGCCAAAAACATTCAGTACTTC. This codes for CACVSRGAKNIQYF.

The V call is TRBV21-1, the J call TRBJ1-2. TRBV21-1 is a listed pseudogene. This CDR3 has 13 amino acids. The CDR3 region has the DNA TGTGCCAATATAGGGGGGGTGCTCGTCGGCTACACCTTC. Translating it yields CANIGGVLVGYTF.

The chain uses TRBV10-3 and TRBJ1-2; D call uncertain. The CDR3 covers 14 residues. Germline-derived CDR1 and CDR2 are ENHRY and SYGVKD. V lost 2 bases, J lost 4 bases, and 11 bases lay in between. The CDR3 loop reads CAISEEKSSYGYTF. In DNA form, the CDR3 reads TGTGCCATCAGTGAGGAAAAGTCGAGCTATGGCTACACCTTC.

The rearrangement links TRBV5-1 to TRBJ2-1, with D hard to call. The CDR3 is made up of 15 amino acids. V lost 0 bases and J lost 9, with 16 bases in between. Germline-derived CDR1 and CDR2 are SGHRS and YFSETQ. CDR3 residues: CASSLEPTGRAEQFF. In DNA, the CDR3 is TGCGCCAGCAGCTTGGAACCTACTGGTCGCGCTGAGCAGTTCTTC.

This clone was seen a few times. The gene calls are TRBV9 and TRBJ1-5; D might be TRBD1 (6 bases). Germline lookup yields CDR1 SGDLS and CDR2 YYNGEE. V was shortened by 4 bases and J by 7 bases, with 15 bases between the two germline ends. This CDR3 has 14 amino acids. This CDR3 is CASSPNRAHQPQHF. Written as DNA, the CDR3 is TGTGCCAGCAGCCCGAACAGGGCTCACCAGCCCCAGCATTTT.

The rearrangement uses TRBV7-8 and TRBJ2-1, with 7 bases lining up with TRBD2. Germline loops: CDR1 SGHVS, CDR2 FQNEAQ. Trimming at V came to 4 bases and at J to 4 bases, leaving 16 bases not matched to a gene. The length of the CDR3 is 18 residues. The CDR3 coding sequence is TGTGCCAGCAGCTCGCCAGAACAACCGGCCGGGAGGTACAATGAGCAGTTCTTC. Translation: CASSSPEQPAGRYNEQFF.

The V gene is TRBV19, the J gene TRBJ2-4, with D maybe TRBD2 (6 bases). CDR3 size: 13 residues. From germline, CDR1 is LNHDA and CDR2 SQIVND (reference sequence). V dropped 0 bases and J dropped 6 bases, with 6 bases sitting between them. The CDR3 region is CASSIDSGNIQYF. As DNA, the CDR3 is TGTGCCAGTAGTATAGATAGCGGAAACATTCAGTACTTC.

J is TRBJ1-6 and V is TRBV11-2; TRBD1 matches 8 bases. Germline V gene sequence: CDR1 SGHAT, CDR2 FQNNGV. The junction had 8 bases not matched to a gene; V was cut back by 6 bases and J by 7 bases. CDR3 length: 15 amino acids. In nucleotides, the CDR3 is TGTGCCAGCAGAACAGGGGGAAGAGGGAATTCACCCCTCCACTTT. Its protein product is CASRTGGRGNSPLHF.

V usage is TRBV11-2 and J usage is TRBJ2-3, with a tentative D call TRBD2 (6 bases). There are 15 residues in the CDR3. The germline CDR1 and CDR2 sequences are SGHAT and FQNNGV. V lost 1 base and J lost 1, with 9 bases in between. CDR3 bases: TGTGCCAGCAGCTTAGGGGGCGGGGGCACAGATACGCAGTATTTT. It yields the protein CASSLGGGGTDTQYF.

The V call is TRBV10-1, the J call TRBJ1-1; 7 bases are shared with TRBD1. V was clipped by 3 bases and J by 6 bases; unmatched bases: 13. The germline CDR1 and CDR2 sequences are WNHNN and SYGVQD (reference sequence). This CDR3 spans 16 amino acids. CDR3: CASSEFQGGARAEAFF. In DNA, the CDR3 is TGCGCCAGCAGTGAATTCCAGGGGGGCGCGAGGGCTGAAGCTTTCTTT.

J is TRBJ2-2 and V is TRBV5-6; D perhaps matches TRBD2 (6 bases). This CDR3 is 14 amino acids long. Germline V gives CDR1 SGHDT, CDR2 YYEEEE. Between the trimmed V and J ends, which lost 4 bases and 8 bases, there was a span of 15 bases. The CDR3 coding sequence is TGTGCCAGCAGCCCAAGCTGGGGGGTTGGGGAGCTGTTTTTT. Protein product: CASSPSWGVGELFF.

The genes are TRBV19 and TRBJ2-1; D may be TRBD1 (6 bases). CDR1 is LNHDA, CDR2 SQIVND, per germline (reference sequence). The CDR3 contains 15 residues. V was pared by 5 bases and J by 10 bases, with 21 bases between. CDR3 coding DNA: TGTGCCAGTAGTGGACAGATGAACCTCTGGATGGAGCAGTTCTTC. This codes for CASSGQMNLWMEQFF.

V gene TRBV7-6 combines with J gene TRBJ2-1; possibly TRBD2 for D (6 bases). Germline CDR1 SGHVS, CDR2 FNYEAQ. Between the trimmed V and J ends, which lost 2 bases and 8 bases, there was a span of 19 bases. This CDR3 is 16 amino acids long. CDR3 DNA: TGTGCCAGCAGCTTATCAGTGGGACTGAGGAGAGATGAGCAGTTCTTC. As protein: CASSLSVGLRRDEQFF.

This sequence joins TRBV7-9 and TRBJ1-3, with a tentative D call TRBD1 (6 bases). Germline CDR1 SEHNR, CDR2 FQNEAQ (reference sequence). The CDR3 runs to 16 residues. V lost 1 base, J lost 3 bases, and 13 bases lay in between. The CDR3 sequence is CASSLDRGQIGNTIYF. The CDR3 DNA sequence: TGTGCCAGCAGCTTAGACCGAGGACAGATTGGAAACACCATATATTTT.

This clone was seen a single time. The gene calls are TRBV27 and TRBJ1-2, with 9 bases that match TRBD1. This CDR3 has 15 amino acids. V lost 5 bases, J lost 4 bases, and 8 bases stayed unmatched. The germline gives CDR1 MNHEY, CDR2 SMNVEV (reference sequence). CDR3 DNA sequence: TGTGCCAGCAGTACCCCCGGGACAGGGAGCTATGGCTACACCTTC. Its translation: CASSTPGTGSYGYTF.

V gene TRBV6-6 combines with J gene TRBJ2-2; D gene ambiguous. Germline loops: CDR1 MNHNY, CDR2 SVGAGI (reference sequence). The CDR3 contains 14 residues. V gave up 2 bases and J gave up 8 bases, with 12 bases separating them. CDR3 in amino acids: CASSYLPPGGELFF. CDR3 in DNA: TGTGCCAGCAGTTACCTACCCCCGGGTGGGGAGCTGTTTTTT.

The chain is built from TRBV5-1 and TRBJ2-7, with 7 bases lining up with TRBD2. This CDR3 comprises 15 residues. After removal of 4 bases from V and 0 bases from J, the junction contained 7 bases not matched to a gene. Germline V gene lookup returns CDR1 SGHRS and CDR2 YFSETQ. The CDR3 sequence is CASSRPLADSYEQYF. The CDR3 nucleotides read TGCGCCAGCAGCCGCCCGCTAGCGGACTCCTACGAGCAGTACTTC. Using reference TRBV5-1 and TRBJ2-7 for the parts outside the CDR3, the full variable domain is KAGVTQTPRYLIKTRGQQVTLSCSPISGHRSVSWYQQTPGQGLQFLFEYFSETQRNKGNFPGRFSGRQFSNSRSEMNVSTLELGDSALYLCASSRPLADSYEQYFGPGTRLTVT.

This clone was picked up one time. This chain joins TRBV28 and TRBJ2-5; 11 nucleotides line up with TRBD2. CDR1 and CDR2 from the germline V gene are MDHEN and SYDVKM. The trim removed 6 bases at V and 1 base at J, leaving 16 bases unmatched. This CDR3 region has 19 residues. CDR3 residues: CASSSPGLAELYPQETQYF. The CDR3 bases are TGTGCCAGCAGCTCCCCGGGACTAGCGGAGCTTTACCCCCAAGAGACCCAGTACTTC.

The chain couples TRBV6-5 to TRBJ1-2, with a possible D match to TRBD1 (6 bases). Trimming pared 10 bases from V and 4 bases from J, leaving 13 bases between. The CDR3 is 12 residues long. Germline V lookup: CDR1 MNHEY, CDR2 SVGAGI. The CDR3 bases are TGTGCCACCACGGACAGTCTCTATGGCTACACCTTC. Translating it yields CATTDSLYGYTF.

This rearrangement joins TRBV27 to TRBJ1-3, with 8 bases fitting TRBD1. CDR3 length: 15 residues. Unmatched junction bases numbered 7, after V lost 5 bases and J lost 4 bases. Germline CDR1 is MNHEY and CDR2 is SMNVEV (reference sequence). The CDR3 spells CASSLGQGIGNTIYF. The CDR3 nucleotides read TGTGCCAGCAGTCTTGGACAGGGTATCGGAAACACCATATATTTT.

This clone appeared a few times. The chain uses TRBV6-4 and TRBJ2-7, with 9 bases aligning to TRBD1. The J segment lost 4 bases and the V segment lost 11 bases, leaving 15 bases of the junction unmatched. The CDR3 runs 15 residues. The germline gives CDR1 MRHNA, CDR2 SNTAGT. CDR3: CARETGGGCLYEQYF. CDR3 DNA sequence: TGTGCCCGAGAAACAGGGGGCGGTTGCCTTTACGAGCAGTACTTC.

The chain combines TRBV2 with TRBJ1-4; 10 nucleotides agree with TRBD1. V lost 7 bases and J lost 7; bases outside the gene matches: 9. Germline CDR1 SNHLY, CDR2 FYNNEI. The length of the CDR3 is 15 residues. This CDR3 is CASNADRGGIEKLFF. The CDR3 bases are TGTGCCAGCAACGCGGACAGGGGGGGAATTGAAAAACTGTTTTTT.

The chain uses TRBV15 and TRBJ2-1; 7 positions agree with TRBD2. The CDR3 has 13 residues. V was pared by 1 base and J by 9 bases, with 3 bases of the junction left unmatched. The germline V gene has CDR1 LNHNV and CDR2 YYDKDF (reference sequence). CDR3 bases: TGTGCCACCAGCAGAGGGGGGGGTGTTGAGCAGTTCTTC. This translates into CATSRGGGVEQFF.

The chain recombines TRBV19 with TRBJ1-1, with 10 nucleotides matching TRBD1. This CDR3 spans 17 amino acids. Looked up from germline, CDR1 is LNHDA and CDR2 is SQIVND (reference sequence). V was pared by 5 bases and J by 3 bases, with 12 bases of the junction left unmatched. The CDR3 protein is CASSAETGGSLDTEAFF. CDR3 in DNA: TGTGCCAGTAGTGCCGAGACAGGGGGCTCTTTGGACACTGAAGCTTTCTTT.

The CDR3 reads CASSPRSERTGELFF. CDR3 sequence (DNA): TGTGCCAGCTCACCGAGAAGCGAACGGACCGGGGAGCTGTTTTTT. The chain links TRBV18 to TRBJ2-2; D gene uncertain. Per the germline V gene, CDR1 is KGHSH and CDR2 is LQKENI. Trimming removed 3 bases from V and 5 bases from J, with 13 bases in between. This CDR3 region has 15 residues.